The text below deals with one TCR beta chain. The primer mix had 60 Vbeta and 13 Jbeta primers. The table came from immunoSEQ multiplex PCR; TCRdb's copy has only in-frame clones and leaves some out. The data contain over 100,000 clones, about 76% of them seen just once; the ten biggest clones take up around 6.6%. Trimming removed 2 bases from V and 4 bases from J; junction bases left unmatched: 5. CDR1 is SQVTM, CDR2 ANQGSEA, per germline. The CDR3 is made up of 14 amino acids. The sample is drawn from a study of cytomegalovirus exposure and HLA in healthy donors. This clonotype originated in a man aged 40-50 years in good health and CMV-seropositive. The chain carries TRBV29-1 and TRBJ2-7, with 10 bases matching TRBD1. Sequencing was carried out using PBMCs. The CDR3 nucleotides read TGCAGCGTTGAAAGTTGGGACAGGGGTTACGAGCAGTACTTC. It is translated as CSVESWDRGYEQYF.